A selection of T cell receptor beta chains follows, all from one sample in a study of cytomegalovirus exposure and HLA in healthy donors. The table came from immunoSEQ multiplex PCR; TCRdb's copy has only in-frame clones and leaves some out. The table records 140,000 to 150,000 clones, about 84% of them present only once. Sequences were obtained from PBMCs. The source is a woman aged 18-29 years in good health and CMV-seropositive. Both conserved end residues are trimmed from each CDR3.

j_call v_call cdr3_aa
TRBJ1-1 TRBV5-4 ASSLTAMNTEAF
TRBJ1-1 TRBV9 ASSRGQGAMNTEAF
TRBJ1-5 TRBV7-9 ASNTGGGQPQH
TRBJ1-3 TRBV6-6 ASKSDSSGNTIY
TRBJ2-2 TRBV5-6 ASSSQGPQTGELF
TRBJ1-5 TRBV30 AWSRGGGGQPQH
TRBJ2-1 TRBV27 ASSRTGVAGSKQF
TRBJ1-1 TRBV10-3 AISESGATEAF
TRBJ1-4 TRBV18 ASSATGTNEKLF
TRBJ1-2 TRBV30 AWSIGAQHNYGYT
TRBJ1-1 TRBV2 ASSVTGLTEAF
TRBJ1-6 TRBV7-8 ASSSSQSNNSPLH
. TRBV7-2 ASSLAAQNYEQY
TRBJ2-5 TRBV9 ASSERQIETQY
TRBJ2-2 TRBV4-3 ASSQAGYTGELF
TRBJ1-3 TRBV28 ASSTGALSGNTIY
TRBJ2-5 TRBV11-2 ASSGTGTGTQY
TRBJ2-7 TRBV11-2 ASSFGQGLSRLY
TRBJ2-4 TRBV4-3 ASSRDSGGGKNIQY
TRBJ1-5 TRBV15 ATSSDRTGDLQPQH
TRBJ2-2 TRBV5-1 ASSSGTGGVNTGELF
TRBJ2-7 TRBV25-1 ASSARGLPSYEQY
TRBJ1-1 TRBV19 ASSITTGRTEAF
TRBJ2-2 TRBV6-1 ASSEATLNTGELF
TRBJ1-3 TRBV15 ATQGITGNTIY
TRBJ1-2 TRBV5-6 ASSVPGTGKGYGYT
TRBJ2-5 TRBV10-3 AISGTGRIQETQY
TRBJ1-5 TRBV6-1 ASSRQGANQPQH
TRBJ2-1 TRBV5-1 ASSSDRSFSYNEQF
TRBJ1-2 TRBV19 ASSFLGALGYGYT
TRBJ2-7 TRBV5-6 ASSWGDRENGEQY
TRBJ2-1 TRBV5-1 ASSLVNLINNEQF
TRBJ2-7 TRBV7-6 ASSPLAGGPNEQY
TRBJ2-7 TRBV7-2 ASSWTGSLYEQY
TRBJ1-1 TRBV10-2 ASSKQENTEAF
TRBJ2-1 TRBV4-3 ASSQDLQGLDEQF